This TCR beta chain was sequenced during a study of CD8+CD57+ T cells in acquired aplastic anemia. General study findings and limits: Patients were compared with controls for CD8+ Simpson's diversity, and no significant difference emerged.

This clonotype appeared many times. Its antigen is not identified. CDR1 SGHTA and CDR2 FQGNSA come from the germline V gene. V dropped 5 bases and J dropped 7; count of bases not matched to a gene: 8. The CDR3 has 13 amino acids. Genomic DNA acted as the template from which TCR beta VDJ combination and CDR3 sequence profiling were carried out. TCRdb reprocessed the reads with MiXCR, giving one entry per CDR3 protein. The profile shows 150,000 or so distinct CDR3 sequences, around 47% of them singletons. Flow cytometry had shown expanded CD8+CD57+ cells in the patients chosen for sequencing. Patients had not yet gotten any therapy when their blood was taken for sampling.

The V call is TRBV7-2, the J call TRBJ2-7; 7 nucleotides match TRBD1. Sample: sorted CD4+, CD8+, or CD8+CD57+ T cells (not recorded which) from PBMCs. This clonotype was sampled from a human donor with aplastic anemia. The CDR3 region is CASSKDRVREQYF. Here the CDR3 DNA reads TGTGCCAGCAGCAAAGACAGGGTTCGGGAGCAGTACTTC.